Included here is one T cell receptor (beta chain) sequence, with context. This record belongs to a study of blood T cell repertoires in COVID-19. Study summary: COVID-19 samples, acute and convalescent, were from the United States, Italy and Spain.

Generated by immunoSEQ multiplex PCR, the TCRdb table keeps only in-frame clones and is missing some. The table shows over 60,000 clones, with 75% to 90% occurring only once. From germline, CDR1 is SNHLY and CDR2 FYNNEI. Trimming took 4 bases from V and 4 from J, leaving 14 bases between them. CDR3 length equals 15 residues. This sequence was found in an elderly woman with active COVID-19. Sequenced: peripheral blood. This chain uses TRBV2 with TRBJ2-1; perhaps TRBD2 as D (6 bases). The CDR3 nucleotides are TGTGCCAGCAGTGTTTCGTCTAGCGCATACAATGAGCAGTTCTTC. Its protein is CASSVSSSAYNEQFF.